The 4 T cell receptor beta chains below all came from one sample that was sequenced in a study of Tregs in tolerant kidney transplant recipients. Here immunoSEQ multiplex PCR was the method, and the copy in TCRdb shows in-frame clones only, minus some. The sample has 15,000 to 20,000 clones; approximately 61% are singletons. No antigens are known for them. Sequenced input: Tregs from blood cultured with allogeneic cells. The origin of the receptors is a human donor in good health.

V and J are TRBV7-2 and TRBJ2-1, with unresolved D. Germline V gene sequence: CDR1 SGHTA, CDR2 FQGNSA. The V gene lost 4 bases and the J gene lost 6 bases, with 4 bases spanning the gap. This CDR3 spans 11 amino acids. The CDR3 DNA reads as TGTGCCAGCAGCTCACTCAATGAGCAGTTCTTC. It yields the protein CASSSLNEQFF.

The CDR3 is CASTPDALAGVPGELFF. In nucleotides, the CDR3 is TGTGCCAGCACCCCCGACGCCCTAGCGGGAGTCCCCGGGGAGCTGTTTTTT. The rearrangement joins TRBV25-1 to TRBJ2-2; 10 positions match TRBD2. CDR1 and CDR2 from the germline V gene are MGHDK and SYGVNS. With 7 bases clipped from V and 6 bases from J, the junction kept 14 bases outside the gene matches. The CDR3 contains 17 residues.

The chain links TRBV6-6 to TRBJ2-7; 8 bases are shared with TRBD2. The V gene end was trimmed by 0 bases and the J gene end by 3 bases; junction bases not matched to a gene: 1. The CDR3 covers 14 residues. Germline CDR1 reads MNHNY; CDR2 reads SVGAGI (reference sequence). For the CDR3, the DNA is TGTGCCAGCAGTTACTCCGGGACTAGCTACGAGCAGTACTTC. It translates to CASSYSGTSYEQYF.

Only a few counts were recorded for this clone. This CDR3 reads CASSILAQNIQYF. The CDR3 DNA is TGTGCCAGTAGTATCCTTGCCCAAAACATTCAGTACTTC. The J gene is TRBJ2-4, the V gene TRBV19; D is unclear. Trimming stripped 3 bases from V and 5 bases from J, with 8 bases between. CDR1 is LNHDA and CDR2 is SQIVND in the germline V gene (reference sequence). The CDR3 runs 13 residues. The complete variable domain, with remaining parts taken from reference TRBV19 and TRBJ2-4, reads DGGITQSPKYLFRKEGQNVTLSCEQNLNHDAMYWYRQDPGQGLRLIYYSQIVNDFQKGDIAEGYSVSREKKESFPLTVTSAQKNPTAFYLCASSILAQNIQYFGAGTRLSVL.